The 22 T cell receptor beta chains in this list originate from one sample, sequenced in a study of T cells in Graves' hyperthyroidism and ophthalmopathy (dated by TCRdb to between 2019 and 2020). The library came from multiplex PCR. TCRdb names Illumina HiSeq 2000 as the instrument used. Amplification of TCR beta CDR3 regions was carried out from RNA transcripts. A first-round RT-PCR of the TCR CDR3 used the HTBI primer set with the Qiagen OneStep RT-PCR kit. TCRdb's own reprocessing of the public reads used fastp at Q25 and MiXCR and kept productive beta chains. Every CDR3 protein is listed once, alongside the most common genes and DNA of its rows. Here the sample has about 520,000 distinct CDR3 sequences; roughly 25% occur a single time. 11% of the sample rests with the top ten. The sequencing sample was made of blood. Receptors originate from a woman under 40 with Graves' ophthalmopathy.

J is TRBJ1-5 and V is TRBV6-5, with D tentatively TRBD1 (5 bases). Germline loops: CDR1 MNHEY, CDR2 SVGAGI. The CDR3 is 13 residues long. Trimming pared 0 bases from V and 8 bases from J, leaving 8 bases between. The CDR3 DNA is TGTGCCAGCAGTTACTCGAGGGGCAAGCCCCAGCATTTT. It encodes CASSYSRGKPQHF.

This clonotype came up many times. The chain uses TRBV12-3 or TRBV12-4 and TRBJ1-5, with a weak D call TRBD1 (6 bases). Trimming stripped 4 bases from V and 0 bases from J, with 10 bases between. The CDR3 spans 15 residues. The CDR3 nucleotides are TGTGCCAGCAGTTCGACAGGTTATAGCAATCAGCCCCAGCATTTT. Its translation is CASSSTGYSNQPQHF.

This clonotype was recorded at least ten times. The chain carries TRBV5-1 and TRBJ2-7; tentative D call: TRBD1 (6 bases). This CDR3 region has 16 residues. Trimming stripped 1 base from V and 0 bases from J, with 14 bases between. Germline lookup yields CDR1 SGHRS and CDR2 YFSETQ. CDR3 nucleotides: TGCGCCAGCAGCTTGAACACACAGGGAAGCTCCTACGAGCAGTACTTC. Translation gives CASSLNTQGSSYEQYF.

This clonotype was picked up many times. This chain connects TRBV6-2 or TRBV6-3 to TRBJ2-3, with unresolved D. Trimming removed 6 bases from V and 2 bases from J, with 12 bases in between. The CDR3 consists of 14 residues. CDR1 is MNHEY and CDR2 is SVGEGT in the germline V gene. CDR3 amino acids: CASSQGSITDTQYF. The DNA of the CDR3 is TGTGCCAGCAGCCAAGGTAGTATCACAGATACGCAGTATTTT.

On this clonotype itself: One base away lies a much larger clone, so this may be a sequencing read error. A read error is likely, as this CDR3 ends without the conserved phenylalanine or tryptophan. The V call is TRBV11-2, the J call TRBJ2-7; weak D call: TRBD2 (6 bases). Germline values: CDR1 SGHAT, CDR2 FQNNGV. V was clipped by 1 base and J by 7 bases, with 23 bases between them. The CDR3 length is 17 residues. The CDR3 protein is CASSLGAGPRGFWEQYL. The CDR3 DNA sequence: TGTGCCAGCAGCTTAGGAGCGGGCCCGCGGGGTTTTTGGGAGCAGTACCTC.

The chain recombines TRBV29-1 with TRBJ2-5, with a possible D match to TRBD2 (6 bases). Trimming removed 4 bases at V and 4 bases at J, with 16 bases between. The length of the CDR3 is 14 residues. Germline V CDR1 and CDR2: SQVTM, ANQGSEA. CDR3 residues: CSVVNLLGGETQYF. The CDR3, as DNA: TGCAGCGTTGTTAATCTCCTGGGGGGAGAGACCCAGTACTTC.

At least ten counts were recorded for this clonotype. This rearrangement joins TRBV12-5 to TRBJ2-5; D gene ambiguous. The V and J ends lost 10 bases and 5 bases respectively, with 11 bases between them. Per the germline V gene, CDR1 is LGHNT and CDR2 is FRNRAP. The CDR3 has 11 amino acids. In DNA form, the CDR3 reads TGTGCTACCTTCAAAATGGAGACCCAGTACTTC. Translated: CATFKMETQYF.

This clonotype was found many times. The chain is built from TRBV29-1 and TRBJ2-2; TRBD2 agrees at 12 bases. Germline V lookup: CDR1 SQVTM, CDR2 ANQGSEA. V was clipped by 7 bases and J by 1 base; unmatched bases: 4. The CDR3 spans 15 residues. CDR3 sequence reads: CSGQLAGGNTGELFF. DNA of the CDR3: TGCAGCGGTCAACTAGCGGGGGGGAACACCGGGGAGCTGTTTTTT.

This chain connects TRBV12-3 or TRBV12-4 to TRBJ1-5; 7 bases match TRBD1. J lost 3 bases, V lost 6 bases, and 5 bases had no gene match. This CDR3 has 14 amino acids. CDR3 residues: CASRPTGHNQPQHF. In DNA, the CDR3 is TGTGCCAGCAGGCCGACAGGGCACAATCAGCCCCAGCATTTT.

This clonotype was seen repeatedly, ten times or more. Here the CDR3 reads CASSSGGGPAYEQYF. The DNA for the CDR3 is TGTGCCAGCAGTTCCGGAGGGGGTCCCGCCTACGAGCAGTACTTC. The genes are TRBV28 and TRBJ2-7; D tentatively reads TRBD1 or TRBD2 (6 bases each). CDR1 and CDR2 (germline): MDHEN, SYDVKM. V lost 4 bases to trimming and J lost 2 bases, with 15 bases between them. This CDR3 is built from 15 residues.

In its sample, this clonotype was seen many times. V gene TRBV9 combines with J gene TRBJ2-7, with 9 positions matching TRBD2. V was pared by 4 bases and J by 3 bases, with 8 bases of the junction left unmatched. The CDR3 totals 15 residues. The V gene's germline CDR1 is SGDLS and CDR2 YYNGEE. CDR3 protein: CASSPLASGDYEQYF. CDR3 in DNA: TGTGCCAGCAGCCCCCTGGCTAGCGGGGACTACGAGCAGTACTTC.

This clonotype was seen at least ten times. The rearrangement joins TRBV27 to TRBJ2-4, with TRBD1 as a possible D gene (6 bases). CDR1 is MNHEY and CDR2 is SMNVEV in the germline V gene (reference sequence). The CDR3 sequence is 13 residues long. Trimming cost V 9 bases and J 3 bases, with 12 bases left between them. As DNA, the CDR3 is TGTGCCAGGAGGACAGCTGTCAAAAACATTCAGTACTTC. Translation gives CARRTAVKNIQYF.

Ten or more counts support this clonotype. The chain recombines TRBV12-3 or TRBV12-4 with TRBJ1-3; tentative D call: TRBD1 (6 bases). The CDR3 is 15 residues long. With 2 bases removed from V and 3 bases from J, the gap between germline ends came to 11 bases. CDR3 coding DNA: TGTGCCAGCAGTTTACTAGGGGGTTTTGGAAACACCATATATTTT. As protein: CASSLLGGFGNTIYF.

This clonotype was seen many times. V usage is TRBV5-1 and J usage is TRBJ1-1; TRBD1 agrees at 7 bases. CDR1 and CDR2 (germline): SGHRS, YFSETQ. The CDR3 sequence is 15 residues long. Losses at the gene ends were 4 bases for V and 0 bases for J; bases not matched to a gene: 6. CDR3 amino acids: CASSLGQALNTEAFF. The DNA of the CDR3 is TGCGCCAGCAGCCTTGGACAGGCCTTGAACACTGAAGCTTTCTTT.

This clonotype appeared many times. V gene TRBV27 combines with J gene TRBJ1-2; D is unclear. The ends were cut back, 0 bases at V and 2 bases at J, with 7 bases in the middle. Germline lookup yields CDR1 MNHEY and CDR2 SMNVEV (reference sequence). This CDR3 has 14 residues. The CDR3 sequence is CASSLSRRNYGYTF. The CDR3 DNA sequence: TGTGCCAGCAGTTTATCGCGGCGGAACTATGGCTACACCTTC.

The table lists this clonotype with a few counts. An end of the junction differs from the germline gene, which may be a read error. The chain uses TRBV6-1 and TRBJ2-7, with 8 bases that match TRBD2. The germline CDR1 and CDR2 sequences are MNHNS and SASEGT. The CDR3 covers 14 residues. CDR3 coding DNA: TGTGCCAGCGCCTCGACTAGCGACTCCTACGATCAGTACTTC. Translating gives CASASTSDSYDQYF.

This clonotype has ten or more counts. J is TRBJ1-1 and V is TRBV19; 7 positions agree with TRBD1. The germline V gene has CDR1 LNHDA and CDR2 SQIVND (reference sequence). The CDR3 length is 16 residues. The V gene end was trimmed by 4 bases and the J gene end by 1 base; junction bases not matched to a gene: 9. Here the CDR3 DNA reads TGTGCCAGTAGTAACCGACAGGGTAAGGAGAACACTGAAGCTTTCTTT. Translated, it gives CASSNRQGKENTEAFF.

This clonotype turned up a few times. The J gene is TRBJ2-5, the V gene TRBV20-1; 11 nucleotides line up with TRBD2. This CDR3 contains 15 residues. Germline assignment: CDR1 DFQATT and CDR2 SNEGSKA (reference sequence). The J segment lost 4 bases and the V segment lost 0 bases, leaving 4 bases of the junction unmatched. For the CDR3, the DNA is TGCAGTGCTAGAGACGTAGCGGGAGGGGGAGAGACCCAGTACTTC. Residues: CSARDVAGGGETQYF.

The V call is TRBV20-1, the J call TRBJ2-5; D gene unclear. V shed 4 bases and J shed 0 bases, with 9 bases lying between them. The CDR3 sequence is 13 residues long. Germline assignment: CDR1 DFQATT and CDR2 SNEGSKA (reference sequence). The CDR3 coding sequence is TGCAGTGCTAACGGATTCGACCAAGAGACCCAGTACTTC. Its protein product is CSANGFDQETQYF.

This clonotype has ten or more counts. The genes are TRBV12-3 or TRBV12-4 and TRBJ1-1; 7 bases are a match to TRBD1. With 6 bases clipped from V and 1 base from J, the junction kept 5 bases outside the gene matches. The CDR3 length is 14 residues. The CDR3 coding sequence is TGTGCCAGCAGCCCGGGACAGACGAACACTGAAGCTTTCTTT. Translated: CASSPGQTNTEAFF.

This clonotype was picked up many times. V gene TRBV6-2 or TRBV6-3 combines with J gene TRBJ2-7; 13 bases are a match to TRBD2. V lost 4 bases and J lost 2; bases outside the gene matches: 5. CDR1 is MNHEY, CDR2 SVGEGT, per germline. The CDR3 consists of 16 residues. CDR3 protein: CASSSPTSGGAYEQYF. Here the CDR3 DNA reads TGTGCCAGCAGTTCACCAACTAGCGGGGGGGCCTACGAGCAGTACTTC.

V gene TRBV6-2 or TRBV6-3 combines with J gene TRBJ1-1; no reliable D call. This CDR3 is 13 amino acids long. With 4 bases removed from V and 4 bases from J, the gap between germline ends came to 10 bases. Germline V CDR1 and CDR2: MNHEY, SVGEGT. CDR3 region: CASSLMRSTEAFF. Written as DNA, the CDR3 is TGTGCCAGCAGTTTAATGAGGTCCACTGAAGCTTTCTTT.